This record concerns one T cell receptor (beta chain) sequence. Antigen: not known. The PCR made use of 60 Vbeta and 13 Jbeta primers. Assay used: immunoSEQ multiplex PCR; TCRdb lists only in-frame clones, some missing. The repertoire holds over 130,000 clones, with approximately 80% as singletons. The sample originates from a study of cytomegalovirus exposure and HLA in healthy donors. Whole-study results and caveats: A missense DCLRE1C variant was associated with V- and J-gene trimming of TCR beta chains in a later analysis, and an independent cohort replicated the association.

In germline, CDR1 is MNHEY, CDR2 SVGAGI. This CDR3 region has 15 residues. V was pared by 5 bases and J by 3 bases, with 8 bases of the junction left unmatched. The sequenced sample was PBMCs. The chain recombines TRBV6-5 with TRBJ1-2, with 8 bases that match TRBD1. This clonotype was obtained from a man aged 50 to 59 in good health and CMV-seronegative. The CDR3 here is CASSPQTGAYYGYTF. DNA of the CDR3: TGTGCCAGCAGTCCCCAGACAGGGGCCTACTATGGCTACACCTTC.